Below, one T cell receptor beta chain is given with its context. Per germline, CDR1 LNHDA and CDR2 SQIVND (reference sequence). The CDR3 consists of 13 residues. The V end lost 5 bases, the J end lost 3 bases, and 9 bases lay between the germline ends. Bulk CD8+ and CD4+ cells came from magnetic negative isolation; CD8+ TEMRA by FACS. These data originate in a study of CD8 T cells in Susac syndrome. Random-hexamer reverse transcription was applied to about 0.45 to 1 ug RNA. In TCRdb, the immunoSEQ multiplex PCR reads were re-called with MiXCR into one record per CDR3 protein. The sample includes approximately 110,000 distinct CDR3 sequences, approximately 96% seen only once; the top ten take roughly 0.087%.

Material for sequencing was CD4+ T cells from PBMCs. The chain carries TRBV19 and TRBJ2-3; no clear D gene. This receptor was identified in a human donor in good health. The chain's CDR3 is CASSPRWTDTQYF. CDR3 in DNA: TGTGCCAGTAGTCCCCGTTGGACAGATACGCAGTATTTT.